This T cell receptor (beta chain) is drawn from a study of blood T cell repertoires in COVID-19 (dated by TCRdb to about 2020). Background on the whole study: Samples from collaborators originated in the United States, Italy and Spain and spanned both the acute and convalescent phases of COVID-19. The prospective study material was composed of cDNA or gDNA derived from T cells, B-cell-depleted T cells, or PBMCs. The dataset comprised deeply sampled blood TCRbeta repertoires from subjects exposed to, actively infected with, or recovered from COVID-19. The repertoires were made available in a free public database intended to serve as a resource for research on the immune response to SARS-CoV-2. Samples were obtained from the ongoing ImmuneRACE study (first 160 participants) and from some 1,200 subjects provided by 6 global collaborators. A de-identified subject ID, COVID-19 status, age in years and sex were almost always included in the sample metadata. Where available, HLA class I and class II types were taken from metadata supplied by the sample provider and were not determined by assay-based typing. Results and caveats for the whole study, not just this receptor: The amount of clinical and demographic metadata varied by source and participant and was provided uncurated.

Enrolling through a virtual design, the prospective study's participants ranged in age from roughly 18 to 95 years and lived across roughly 23 United States geographic areas. To assign participants to cohorts, the prospective study relied on clinical history that participants themselves reported in a screening survey and a study questionnaire. Recovered participants in ImmuneRACE Cohort 3 were defined as having two consecutive negative NP/OP PCR tests, clearance from a healthcare professional, or resolution of symptoms. Mobile phlebotomists in the prospective study collected whole blood, serum and a nasopharyngeal or oropharyngeal swab from every participant. Participants in the prospective study had the option to provide additional blood draws and questionnaires over a roughly 2-month period. Before DNA extraction, prospective study blood samples were shipped either frozen or at room temperature.

Including cysteine and phenylalanine, the CDR3 has 14 amino acids. Only the CDR3 part of the read is kept: 42 bases, read in frame from the first base. Trimmed from V: 5 bases; trimmed from J: 4 bases; junction bases lacking a gene match: 7. The germline V gene (reference sequence) sets CDR1 to SEHNR and CDR2 to FQNEAQ. TCRbeta CDR3 regions were amplified from genomic DNA by means of the immunoSEQ Assay, a bias-controlled multiplex PCR. In the paper's pipeline: Within the assay, amplification of reference gene primers was used to estimate how many nucleated cells each sample contained. To quantify the absolute abundance of each unique TCRbeta CDR3 rearrangement, sequence reads were collapsed and filtered. For each sample, productive Simpson clonality was calculated as the square root of Simpson's diversity index across productive rearrangements. TCRdb obtained this table from immuneACCESS and retained in-frame rearrangements with V and J assigned. These tables miss some clones; where compared with another copy, unresolved V genes account for less than half of the shortfall, and the remainder is unexplained. V, J and clone size are those of that table, while D and trimming were read from the DNA. The sample contains about 160,000 clones, approximately 90% of them found a single time. The leading ten clones occupy approximately 6.6% of the sample.

About this clone: What this receptor recognizes is not known. Base qualities are not provided; no much larger clone lies one nucleotide away.

The receptor was derived from a woman in her forties or fifties who had recovered from COVID-19. Source material: PBMCs or T cells enriched from blood (not recorded which). The chain is made from TRBV7-9 and TRBJ1-1; TRBD1 matches 7 bases in the middle. The nucleotide sequence is TGTGCCAGCAGCCCGACAGGGAGCGGCACTGAAGCTTTCTTT. The resulting protein is CASSPTGSGTEAFF.